The 3 T cell receptor beta chains below all came from one sample that was sequenced in a study of T cell repertoires in aging, cancer and after chemotherapy. Rearranged V-D-J TRB sequences were amplified with a mixed TRB-A/B primer pool. TCRdb redid the calling of the multiplex PCR reads with MiXCR, one entry per CDR3 protein. The sample lists about 9,700 distinct CDR3 sequences; approximately 30% were seen once. The template was genomic DNA from peripheral blood, not RNA. Sequenced input: blood. The source of these receptors is a human donor in good health.

There are a few counts of this clonotype. V is TRBV6-2 or TRBV6-3 and J is TRBJ2-1; tentatively, D is TRBD1 or TRBD2 (6 bases each). V lost 2 bases to trimming and J lost 8 bases, with 19 bases between them. The CDR3 sequence is 16 residues long. Germline CDR1 and CDR2: MNHEY and SVGEGT. DNA for the CDR3: TGTGCCAGCAGTTACCGAGGGGGGAGCGGGTCTGATGAGCAGTTCTTC. Its protein product is CASSYRGGSGSDEQFF.

V gene TRBV5-6 combines with J gene TRBJ2-1; D possibly corresponds to TRBD1 (5 bases). Germline lookup yields CDR1 SGHDT and CDR2 YYEEEE. V was shortened by 3 bases and J by 2 bases, with 9 bases between the two germline ends. This CDR3 has 14 amino acids. Here the CDR3 reads CASSSPDTYNEQFF. As DNA, the CDR3 is TGTGCCAGCAGCTCCCCGGACACCTACAATGAGCAGTTCTTC.

The rearrangement joins TRBV11-3 to TRBJ1-2; D unclear. CDR3 length equals 12 residues. The V end lost 3 bases, the J end lost 3 bases, and 5 bases lay between the germline ends. Germline CDR1 reads SGHNT; CDR2 reads YENEEA. The CDR3 loop is CASSFQDYGYTF. The CDR3 coding sequence is TGTGCCAGCAGCTTCCAGGACTATGGCTACACCTTC. Full variable domain (outside the CDR3, taken from reference TRBV11-3 and TRBJ1-2): EAGVVQSPRYKIIEKKQPVAFWCNPISGHNTLYWYLQNLGQGPELLIRYENEEAVDDSQLPKDRFSAERLKGVDSTLKIQPAELGDSAVYLCASSFQDYGYTFGSGTRLTVV.